This T cell receptor beta chain originates from a study of shared clonotypes between healthy human individuals. Looked up from germline, CDR1 is WSHSY and CDR2 is SAAADI. This CDR3 region has 18 residues. The junction had 15 bases not matched to a gene; V was cut back by 2 bases and J by 10 bases. Deep-level settings were used for running the assay. Per the original methods: Junction-only sequences without quality scores were provided by ImmunoSEQ, so filtering was different. The table came from immunoSEQ multiplex PCR; TCRdb's copy has only in-frame clones and leaves some out. D and trimming come from the DNA, and the V and J calls and clone size come from that table. The repertoire consists of about 480,000 clones, with 70% to 80% occurring once and the leading ten covering about an eighth. Recent acute infections and vaccinations were absent in the healthy HIV-negative adult donors.

This TCR was recovered from a woman in her thirties or forties in good health. Some clones in this sample may be carry-over from other donors' samples. The material sequenced was PBMCs. The rearrangement links TRBV10-2 to TRBJ2-1, with 12 positions matching TRBD1. DNA of the CDR3: TGCGCCAGCAGTGAGAACCTAGGGGACAGGGGGCGTCCTGGGGAGCAGTTCTTC. It codes for CASSENLGDRGRPGEQFF.